This TCR beta chain was observed in a study of T cells in Graves' hyperthyroidism and ophthalmopathy. Study-level findings and limits: Researchers report that a 13 V-J model separated ophthalmopathy from stable hyperthyroidism. The model's output predicted ophthalmopathy at a median of 6.5 months prior to onset. Most clonotypes that expanded in the thyroid above 0.001 also showed up in blood.

On this clonotype: Antigen unknown.

Template material for amplifying TCR beta CDR3 regions consisted of RNA transcripts. In the first-round RT-PCR of the TCR CDR3, the HTBI primer set was used. TCRdb processed the multiplex PCR reads anew with MiXCR; each CDR3 protein has one entry. The data contain just under 750,000 distinct CDR3 sequences, under 45% of them seen just once; the ten biggest clones take up 31%. Germline V lookup: CDR1 DFQATT, CDR2 SNEGSKA (reference sequence). The CDR3 totals 12 residues. V shed 1 base and J shed 6 bases, with 6 bases lying between them. Using approximately 10 ml of fresh peripheral blood, PBMCs were prepared.

The rearrangement uses TRBV20-1 and TRBJ1-4; D is possibly TRBD1 (6 bases). The receptor's source is a woman between 35 and 50 years old with Graves' hyperthyroidism. Sample: blood. CDR3 sequence reads: CSARAGDEKLFF. In DNA form, the CDR3 reads TGCAGTGCTAGAGCAGGGGATGAAAAACTGTTTTTT.